This is a list of T cell receptor beta chains from one sample in a study of blood T cell repertoires in COVID-19. Profiled with immunoSEQ multiplex PCR; TCRdb holds only in-frame clones, not every one. The data show about 98,000 clones, roughly 87% seen once. The material sequenced was peripheral blood. These receptors all stem from a man aged 50 to 59 with active COVID-19. Both conserved end residues are part of each CDR3. The D gene is left open where the match is weak. Clone size appears in some rows only: once, few, many, or a class for an expanded clone.

size	D	V	J	DNA	CDR3
-	TRBD1	TRBV24-1	TRBJ1-2	TGTGCCACCAGGGCTTACCCCGACAGGGTGTGCAGTGATGGCTACACCTTC	CATRAYPDRVCSDGYTF
-	TRBD2	TRBV4-3	TRBJ2-1	TGCGCCAGCAGCCAAGGGACTAGCGGGGGGCGGGAGAATGAGCAGTTCTTC	CASSQGTSGGRENEQFF
-	-	TRBV6-1	TRBJ2-7	TGTGCCAGCAGTGAAGGACAGAAGGACGAGCAGTACTTC	CASSEGQKDEQYF
-	-	TRBV4-1	TRBJ1-1	TGCGCCAGCAGCCAAGTTAGGACAACCAACACTGAAGCTTTCTTT	CASSQVRTTNTEAFF
-	-	TRBV18	TRBJ1-2	TGTGCCAGCTCACCGATCGCGGGGGTAATTAACTATGGCTACACCTTC	CASSPIAGVINYGYTF
-	-	TRBV18	TRBJ1-2	TGTGCCAGCTCACCACCGCTCAGGGGTAACTATGGCTACACCTTC	CASSPPLRGNYGYTF
-	TRBD1	TRBV5-1	TRBJ1-4	TGCGCCAGCAGCTTGGGGACAGGCGGGGCTGAAAAACTGTTTTTT	CASSLGTGGAEKLFF
-	TRBD2	TRBV7-2	TRBJ2-2	TGTGCCAGCAGCTTAGGGCTAGCGGGGGGCCATGGCGGGGAGCTGTTTTTT	CASSLGLAGGHGGELFF
-	-	TRBV19	TRBJ1-1	TGTGCCACCCGGGGGGGGATAAGGGACACTGAAGCTTTCTTT	CATRGGIRDTEAFF
-	TRBD1	TRBV27	TRBJ2-7	TGTGCCAGCAGTTTAATGGGGACAGGCTCCTACGAGCAGTACTTC	CASSLMGTGSYEQYF
-	-	TRBV18	TRBJ2-2	TGTGCCAGCTCAGCAGGGTTCCGGGAGCTGTTTTTT	CASSAGFRELFF
-	-	TRBV9	TRBJ1-2	TGTGCCAGCAGCGCTGGGGGCTTGGTTGGCTACACCTTC	CASSAGGLVGYTF
-	TRBD2	TRBV5-1	TRBJ2-2	TGCGCCAGCGGATATTTAGCGGGGGGCTCCGGGGAGCTGTTTTTT	CASGYLAGGSGELFF
-	-	TRBV18	TRBJ1-2	TGTGCCAGCTCACCACCGGCGGGCCGCGGGTTCTATGGCTACACCTTC	CASSPPAGRGFYGYTF
-	-	TRBV7-8	TRBJ2-1	TGTGCCAGCAGTTACCCGAGGGTACAAGGCTCCCGGGATGAGCAGTTCTTC	CASSYPRVQGSRDEQFF
-	-	TRBV5-5	TRBJ2-7	TGTGCCAGCAGCTTGGCGGGGAAGGTAGGCGAGCAGTACTTC	CASSLAGKVGEQYF
-	-	TRBV5-4	TRBJ2-7	TGTGCCAGCAGCTTTAACGAGCAGTACTTC	CASSFNEQYF
-	TRBD1	TRBV7-9	TRBJ1-5	TGTGCCAGCAGCTTAGATCCCCCGGGACAGGGAAAACTACAGCCCCAGCATTTT	CASSLDPPGQGKLQPQHF
-	-	TRBV6-5	TRBJ1-2	-	CASSWGQGIPTF
-	-	TRBV9	TRBJ1-2	TGTGCCAGCAGCGTAGTAGACAGCACTAACTATGGCTACACCTTC	CASSVVDSTNYGYTF
-	-	TRBV18	TRBJ1-1	TGTGCCAGCTCACGACCGGCCCCGCGGACTGAAGCTTTCTTT	CASSRPAPRTEAFF
-	-	TRBV7-2	TRBJ2-7	TGTGCCAGCAGCCCTAGGAGGGGGGGGCCGAGCTCCTACGAGCAGTACTTC	CASSPRRGGPSSYEQYF
-	-	TRBV4-2	TRBJ2-3	TGTGCCAGCAGCCAGGGCGGGAGCACAGATACGCAGTATTTT	CASSQGGSTDTQYF
few	TRBD1	TRBV7-6	TRBJ2-2	TGTGCCAGCAGCTTTAGGCGGGACAGGGGGCCCAACACCGGGGAGCTGTTTTTT	CASSFRRDRGPNTGELFF
-	TRBD2	TRBV29-1	TRBJ2-6	TGCAGCGTTGCGGGCCTAGCGGGGAGCTCTGGGGCCAACGTCCTGACTTTC	CSVAGLAGSSGANVLTF
-	TRBD1	TRBV12-5	TRBJ2-7	TGTGCTAGTGGTTTGGCGTCACAGGGGTTTGAGCAGTACTTC	CASGLASQGFEQYF
few	TRBD1	TRBV7-2	TRBJ1-1	TGTGCCAGCAGCTCCTCACGGACAGGGGCCGACACTGAAGCTTTCTTT	CASSSSRTGADTEAFF
-	-	TRBV7-2	TRBJ2-7	TGTGCCAGCAGCTTAGACGGGGGTTCCAGCTCCTACGAGCAGTACTTC	CASSLDGGSSSYEQYF
few	-	TRBV18	TRBJ1-1	TGTGCCAGCTCACCGCCCGGGGGCACTGAAGCTTTCTTT	CASSPPGGTEAFF
-	TRBD2	TRBV3-1/TRBV3-2	TRBJ2-1	TGTGCCAGCAGCCAAGAAGCTAGCGGGGTTTTCGAGCAGTTCTTC	CASSQEASGVFEQFF
-	-	TRBV7-2	TRBJ1-1	TGTGCCAGCAGCTTAGCGCAGGGGTTTACTGAAGCTTTCTTT	CASSLAQGFTEAFF
-	-	TRBV18	TRBJ2-7	TGTGCCAGCTCACCACCTATGGGGGGGGCCGAGCAGTACTTC	CASSPPMGGAEQYF
-	-	TRBV11-2	TRBJ2-2	TGTGCCAGCAGCTCCGCGGGAACCGGGGAGCTGTTTTTT	CASSSAGTGELFF
-	TRBD1	TRBV15	TRBJ1-1	TGTGCCACCAGCAATCTTTCGGGCAGGGGGCGAGCTTTCTTT	CATSNLSGRGRAFF
-	-	TRBV5-4	TRBJ2-1	TGTGCCAGCAGCGGGGGGGGCGGTGGAAGCTCCTACAATGAGCAGTTCTTC	CASSGGGGGSSYNEQFF
-	-	TRBV5-8	TRBJ1-2	TGTGCCAGCAGCCCTGACCTGGGGGGGAACTATGGCTACACCTTC	CASSPDLGGNYGYTF
-	TRBD1	TRBV6-5	TRBJ1-2	TGTGCCAGCAGTTATTCGACAGGGTCGTCCACTGGCTACACCTTC	CASSYSTGSSTGYTF
-	TRBD1	TRBV7-9	TRBJ1-6	TGTGCCAGCAGCTTCAGGACAGGGGGATCACCCCTCCACTTT	CASSFRTGGSPLHF
-	TRBD1	TRBV5-6	TRBJ2-7	TGTGCCAGCAGCTGGGGACAGGGGGCTTACGAGCAGTACTTC	CASSWGQGAYEQYF
once	-	TRBV6-5	TRBJ1-2	TGTGCCAGCAGCAGGGGCCGGGCTAACTATGGCTACACCTTC	CASSRGRANYGYTF
-	-	TRBV15	TRBJ2-1	TGTGCCACCAGCAGAGATCCGGGTAGCTCCTACAATGAGCAGTTCTTC	CATSRDPGSSYNEQFF
-	-	TRBV12-3/TRBV12-4	TRBJ1-2	TGTGCCAGCAGCCTCGAGAGGGCCTCGGGCTACACCTTC	CASSLERASGYTF
-	TRBD1	TRBV2	TRBJ1-4	TGTGCCAGCAAGCCGGGACAGGGGGTGGCAACTAATGAAAAACTGTTTTTT	CASKPGQGVATNEKLFF
-	-	TRBV7-9	TRBJ1-2	TGTGCCAGCAGCCCTGGGACTCCGGAAGAGGATGGCTACACCTTC	CASSPGTPEEDGYTF
-	TRBD1	TRBV6-5	TRBJ1-1	TGTGCCAGCAGGAGGGGACAGCAAGAGAACACTGAAGCTTTCTTT	CASRRGQQENTEAFF
-	TRBD1	TRBV3-1/TRBV3-2	TRBJ1-1	TGTGCCAGCAGCCAAGGGTCGGGACAGGGAGTCACTGAAGCTTTCTTT	CASSQGSGQGVTEAFF
-	TRBD2	TRBV12-5	TRBJ2-1	TGTGCTAGTGGTTGGAGCGGGGGGGCAAGGGAGCAGTTCTTC	CASGWSGGAREQFF
-	TRBD1	TRBV6-5	TRBJ1-2	TGTGCCAGCAGCACAGGGGGACGTTTCTATGGCTACACCTTC	CASSTGGRFYGYTF
-	-	TRBV9	TRBJ2-4	TGTGCCACTCCTCTCGACAGGTTTTCATCGGAGCTTCTAGCCAAAAACATTCAGTACTTC	CATPLDRFSSELLAKNIQYF
-	-	TRBV30	TRBJ1-2	TGTGCCTCCCCTTGGGAGGGGCAAGGCTACACCTTC	CASPWEGQGYTF
-	-	TRBV5-4	TRBJ1-1	TGTGCCAGCAGCCCGGGGGGAATGAACACTGAAGCTTTCTTT	CASSPGGMNTEAFF
-	TRBD2	TRBV7-2	TRBJ2-1	TGTGCCAGCAGCTCAGGGACTAAGCGGGGGGGACTTCGGGGTGATGAGCAGTTCTTC	CASSSGTKRGGLRGDEQFF
-	-	TRBV29-1	TRBJ1-1	TGCAGCGTTGACGGCAGACAGAGCCTGAACACTGAAGCTTTCTTT	CSVDGRQSLNTEAFF
-	-	TRBV5-6	TRBJ1-1	TGTGCCAGCAGCTTGAAGTATTGGCAGACCCTGAGGACTGAAGCTTTCTTT	CASSLKYWQTLRTEAFF
-	-	TRBV19	TRBJ2-2	TGTGCCAGTAGTATAGGCGGGGCTAGCGTGCTCACCGGGGAGCTGTTTTTT	CASSIGGASVLTGELFF
-	-	TRBV6-6	TRBJ1-5	TGTGCCAGCAGCGGGACTTACAATCAGCCCCAGCATTTT	CASSGTYNQPQHF
-	TRBD2	TRBV19	TRBJ2-1	TGTGCCAGTACCCCACAGGGACTAGCGGGGGGGAATGAGCAGTTCTTC	CASTPQGLAGGNEQFF